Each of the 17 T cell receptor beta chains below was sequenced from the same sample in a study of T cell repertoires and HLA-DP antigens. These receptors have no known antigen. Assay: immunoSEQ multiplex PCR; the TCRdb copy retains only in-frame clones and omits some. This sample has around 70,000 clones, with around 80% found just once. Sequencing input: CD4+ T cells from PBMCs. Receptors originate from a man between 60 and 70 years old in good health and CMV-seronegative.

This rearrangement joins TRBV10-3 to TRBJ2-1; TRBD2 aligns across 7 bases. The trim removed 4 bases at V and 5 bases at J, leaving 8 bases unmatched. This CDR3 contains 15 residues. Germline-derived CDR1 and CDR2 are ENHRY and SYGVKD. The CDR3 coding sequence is TGTGCCATCAGTGCCGCGGGAGTCCCCCACAATGAGCAGTTCTTC. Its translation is CAISAAGVPHNEQFF.

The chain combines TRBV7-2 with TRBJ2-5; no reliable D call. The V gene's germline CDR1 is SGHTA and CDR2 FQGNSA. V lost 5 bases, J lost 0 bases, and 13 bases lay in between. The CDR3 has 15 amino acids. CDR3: CASSPQVGNQETQYF. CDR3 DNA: TGTGCCAGCAGCCCCCAAGTGGGGAACCAAGAGACCCAGTACTTC.

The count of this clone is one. Here the CDR3 reads CASSRLAGGPNTGELFF. CDR3 nucleotide sequence: TGCGCCAGCAGCCGACTAGCGGGGGGTCCGAACACCGGGGAGCTGTTTTTT. This sequence joins TRBV4-3 and TRBJ2-2; 13 bases fit TRBD2. CDR3 length equals 17 residues. The V segment lost 4 bases and the J segment 0 bases; nucleotides outside the gene matches: 2. Germline V gene data show CDR1 as LGHNA and CDR2 as YSLEER.

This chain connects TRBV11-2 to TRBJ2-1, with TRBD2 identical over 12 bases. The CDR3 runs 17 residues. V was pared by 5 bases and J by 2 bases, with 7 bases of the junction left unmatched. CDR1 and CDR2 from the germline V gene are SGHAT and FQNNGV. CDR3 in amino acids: CASSPRTSGMAYNEQFF. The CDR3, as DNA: TGTGCCAGCAGCCCCCGGACTAGCGGGATGGCCTACAATGAGCAGTTCTTC.

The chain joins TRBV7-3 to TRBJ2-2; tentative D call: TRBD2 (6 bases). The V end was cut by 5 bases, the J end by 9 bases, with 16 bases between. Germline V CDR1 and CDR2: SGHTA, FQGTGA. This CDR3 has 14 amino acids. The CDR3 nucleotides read TGTGCCAGCAGCCGATCGCGGGATAGAAGGGAGCTGTTTTTT. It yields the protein CASSRSRDRRELFF.

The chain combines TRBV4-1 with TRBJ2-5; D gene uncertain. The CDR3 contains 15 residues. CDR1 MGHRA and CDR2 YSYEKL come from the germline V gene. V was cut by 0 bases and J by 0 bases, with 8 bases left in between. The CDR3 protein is CASSQDETYQETQYF. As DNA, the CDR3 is TGCGCCAGCAGCCAAGATGAAACGTACCAAGAGACCCAGTACTTC.

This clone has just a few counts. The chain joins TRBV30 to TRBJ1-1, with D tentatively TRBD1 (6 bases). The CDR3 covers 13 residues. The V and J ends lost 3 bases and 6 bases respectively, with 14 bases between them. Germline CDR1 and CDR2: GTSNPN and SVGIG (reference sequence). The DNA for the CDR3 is TGTGCCTGGAGGACCAGGGGAACGTCTGAAGCTTTCTTT. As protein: CAWRTRGTSEAFF.

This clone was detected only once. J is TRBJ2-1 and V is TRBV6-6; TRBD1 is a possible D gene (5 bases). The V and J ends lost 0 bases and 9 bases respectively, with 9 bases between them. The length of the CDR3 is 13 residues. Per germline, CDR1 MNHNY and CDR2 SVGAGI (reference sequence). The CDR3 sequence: CASSYSIRGEQFF. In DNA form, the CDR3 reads TGTGCCAGCAGTTACTCGATTAGGGGTGAGCAGTTCTTC.

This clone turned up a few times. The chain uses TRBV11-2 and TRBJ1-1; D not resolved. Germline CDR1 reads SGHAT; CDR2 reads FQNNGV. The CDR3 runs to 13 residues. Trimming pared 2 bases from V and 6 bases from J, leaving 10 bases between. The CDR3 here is CASSLNSDPEAFF. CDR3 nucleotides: TGTGCCAGCAGCTTAAACAGCGACCCTGAAGCTTTCTTT.

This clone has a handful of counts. The CDR3 reads CASSLEGTANSGNTIYF. Written as DNA, the CDR3 is TGCGCCAGCAGCTTGGAAGGGACGGCGAACTCTGGAAACACCATATATTTT. This sequence joins TRBV5-1 and TRBJ1-3; D is possibly TRBD1 (5 bases). Trimming left V 0 bases short and J 0 bases short, with 13 bases between. CDR3 length equals 17 residues. Germline loops: CDR1 SGHRS, CDR2 YFSETQ.

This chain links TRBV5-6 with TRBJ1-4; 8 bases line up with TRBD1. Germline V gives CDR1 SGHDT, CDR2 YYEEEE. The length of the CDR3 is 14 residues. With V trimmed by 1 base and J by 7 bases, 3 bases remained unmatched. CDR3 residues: CASSLLTGVEKLFF. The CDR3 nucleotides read TGTGCCAGCAGCTTGTTGACAGGGGTTGAAAAACTGTTTTTT.

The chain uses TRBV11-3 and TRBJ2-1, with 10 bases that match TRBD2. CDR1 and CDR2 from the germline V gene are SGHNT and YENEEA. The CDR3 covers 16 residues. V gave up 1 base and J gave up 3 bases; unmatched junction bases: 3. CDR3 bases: TGTGCCAGCAGCTTAGGGGGGACTAGCGACTACAATGAGCAGTTCTTC. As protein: CASSLGGTSDYNEQFF.

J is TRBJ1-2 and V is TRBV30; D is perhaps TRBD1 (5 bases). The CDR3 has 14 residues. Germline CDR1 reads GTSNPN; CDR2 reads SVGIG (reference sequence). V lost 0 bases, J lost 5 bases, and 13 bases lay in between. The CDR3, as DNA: TGTGCCTGGAGTGTAGGCAGGGACGAATATGGCTACACCTTC. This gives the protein CAWSVGRDEYGYTF.

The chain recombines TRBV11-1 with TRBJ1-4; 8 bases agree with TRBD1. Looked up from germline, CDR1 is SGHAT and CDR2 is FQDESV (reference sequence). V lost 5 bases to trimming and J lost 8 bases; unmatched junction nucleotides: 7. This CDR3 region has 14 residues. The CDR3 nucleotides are TGTGCCAGCAGCGCCGGGACAGGACGGGAAAAACTGTTTTTT. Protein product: CASSAGTGREKLFF. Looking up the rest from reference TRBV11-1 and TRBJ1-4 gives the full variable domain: EAEVAQSPRYKITEKSQAVAFWCDPISGHATLYWYRQILGQGPELLVQFQDESVVDDSQLPKDRFSAERLKGVDSTLKIQPAELGDSAMYLCASSAGTGREKLFFGSGTQLSVL.

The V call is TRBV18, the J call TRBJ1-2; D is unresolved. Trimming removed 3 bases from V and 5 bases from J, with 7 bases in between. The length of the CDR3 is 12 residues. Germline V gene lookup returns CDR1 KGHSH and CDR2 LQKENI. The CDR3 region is CASSPDGYGYTF. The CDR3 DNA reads TGTGCCAGCTCACCCGATGGGTATGGCTACACCTTC.

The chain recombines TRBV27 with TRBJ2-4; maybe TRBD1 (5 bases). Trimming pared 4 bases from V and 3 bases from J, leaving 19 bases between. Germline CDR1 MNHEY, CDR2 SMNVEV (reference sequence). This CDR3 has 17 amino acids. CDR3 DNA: TGTGCCAGCAGTTCTTCTCCCCCGACAGCTTACAAAAACATTCAGTACTTC. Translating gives CASSSSPPTAYKNIQYF.

This CDR3 reads CASSDSGTSVNEQFF. CDR3 in DNA: TGTGCCAGCAGTGACTCAGGGACTAGCGTCAATGAGCAGTTCTTC. The chain is built from TRBV6-4 and TRBJ2-1; 10 bases are shared with TRBD2. Germline V gene sequence: CDR1 MRHNA, CDR2 SNTAGT. There are 15 residues in the CDR3. J lost 6 bases, V lost 0 bases, and 2 bases had no gene match.